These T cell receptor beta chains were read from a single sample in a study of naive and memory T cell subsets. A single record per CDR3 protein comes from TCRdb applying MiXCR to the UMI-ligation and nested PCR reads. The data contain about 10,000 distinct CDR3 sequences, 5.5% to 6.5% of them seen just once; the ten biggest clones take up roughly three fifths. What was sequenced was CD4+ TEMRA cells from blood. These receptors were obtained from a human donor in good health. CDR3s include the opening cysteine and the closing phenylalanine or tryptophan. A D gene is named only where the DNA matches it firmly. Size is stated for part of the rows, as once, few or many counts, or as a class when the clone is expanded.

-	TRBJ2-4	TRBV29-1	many	TGCAGCGTTGAGGCCGGGGCGGCAGCCAAAAACATTCAGTACTTC	CSVEAGAAAKNIQYF
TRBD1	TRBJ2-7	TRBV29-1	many	TGCAGCGTTGAAGCTACAGGGGGCAGGGAGCAGTACTTC	CSVEATGGREQYF
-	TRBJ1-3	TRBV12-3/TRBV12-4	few	TGTGCCAGCAGTTTAGTCGGGCTCTCTGGAAACACCATATATTTT	CASSLVGLSGNTIYF
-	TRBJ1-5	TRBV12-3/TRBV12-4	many	TGTGCCAGCAGTTTAAGCTCCTCAGCCCATCAGCCCCAGCATTTT	CASSLSSSAHQPQHF
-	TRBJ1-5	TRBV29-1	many	TGCAGCGTTTTGGAGGGTGATCAGCCCCAGCATTTT	CSVLEGDQPQHF
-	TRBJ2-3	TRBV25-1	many	TGTGCCAGCACCGCGAGGGGGAGGGGGACAGATACGCAGTATTTT	CASTARGRGTDTQYF
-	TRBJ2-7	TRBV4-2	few	TGTGCCAGCAGCCAAGATGGGACATCGAGATACGAGCAGTACTTC	CASSQDGTSRYEQYF
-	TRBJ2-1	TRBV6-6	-	TGTGCCAGCGGCGTCGGCGGGGCACCGTTCTTC	CASGVGGAPFF
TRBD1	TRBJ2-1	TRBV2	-	TGTGCCAGCAGTGCAGCCGGGACAGGGCCCTACAATGAGCAGTTCTTC	CASSAAGTGPYNEQFF
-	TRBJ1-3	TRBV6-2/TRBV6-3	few	TGTGCCAGCAGTTACCGAGCCCTGGACACCATATATTTT	CASSYRALDTIYF
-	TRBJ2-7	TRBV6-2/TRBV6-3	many	TGTGCCAGCAGTACGTCATCCTACGAGCAGTACTTC	CASSTSSYEQYF
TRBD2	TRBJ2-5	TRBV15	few	TGTGCCACCAGCAGAGACCCATTAGCGGGGGGCCTTCAAGAGACCCAGTACTTC	CATSRDPLAGGLQETQYF
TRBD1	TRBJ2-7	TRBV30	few	TGTGCCTGGAGTGTGTTTTTAATCGGACAGGGAGGTGACGAGCAGTACTTC	CAWSVFLIGQGGDEQYF
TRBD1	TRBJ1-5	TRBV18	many	TGTGCCAGCTCTCAGGACAGGGATCAGCCCCAGCATTTT	CASSQDRDQPQHF
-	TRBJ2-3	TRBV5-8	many	TGTGCCAGCAGCCCGGGGATCCGGGGGAGCACAGATACGCAGTATTTT	CASSPGIRGSTDTQYF
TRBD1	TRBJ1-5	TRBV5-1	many	TGCGCCAGCAGCTTTACAGGGGGCGATCAGCCCCAGCATTTT	CASSFTGGDQPQHF
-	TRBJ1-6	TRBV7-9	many	TGTGCCAGCAGCTTAGAACAGGATAATTCACCCCTCCACTTT	CASSLEQDNSPLHF
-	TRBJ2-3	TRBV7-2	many	TGTGCCAGCAGCTTAGAGGGTCCCACAGATACGCAGTATTTT	CASSLEGPTDTQYF
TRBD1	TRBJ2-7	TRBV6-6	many	TGTGCCGGCTCCGGGACAGGACGGGACTACGAGCAGTACTTC	CAGSGTGRDYEQYF
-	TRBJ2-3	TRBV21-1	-	TGTGCCAGCAGCAAAGATTCTAACAGCCTCCTGGATACGCAGTATTTT	CASSKDSNSLLDTQYF
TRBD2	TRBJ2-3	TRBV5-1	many	TGCGCCAGCAGCTTTTCGGTAGCGGGAGTCGCAGATACGCAGTATTTT	CASSFSVAGVADTQYF
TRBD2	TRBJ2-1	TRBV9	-	TGTGCCAGCAGCGTAGGCGGGGGTAGCGGGAACAATGAGCAGTTCTTC	CASSVGGGSGNNEQFF
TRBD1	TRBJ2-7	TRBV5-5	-	TGTGCCAGCAGCTTGGCGACAGGGGTTGGGTACGAGCAGTACTTC	CASSLATGVGYEQYF
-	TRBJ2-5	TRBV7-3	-	TGTGCCAGCAGCTTAATTGCTGGGGGCGAGGTCCAGACCCAGTACTTC	CASSLIAGGEVQTQYF
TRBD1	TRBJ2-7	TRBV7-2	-	TGTGCCAGCAGTTTCGGGACAGGGGGCTACGAGCAGTACTTC	CASSFGTGGYEQYF
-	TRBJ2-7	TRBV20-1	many	TGCAGTGCCTCCGCGGAGTACTACGAGCAGTACTTC	CSASAEYYEQYF
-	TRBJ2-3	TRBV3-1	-	TGTGCCAGCAGCCAAAAGGACCATGAACGGGCAGATACGCAGTATTTT	CASSQKDHERADTQYF
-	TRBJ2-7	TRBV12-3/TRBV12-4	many	TGTGCCAGCAGTTTCCTGTCCTTTCCGTCCGAGCAGTACTTC	CASSFLSFPSEQYF
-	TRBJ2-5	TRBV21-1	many	TGTGCCAGCACCCCAAGCCAGGGCCAGATCAAAGAGACCCAGTACTTC	CASTPSQGQIKETQYF
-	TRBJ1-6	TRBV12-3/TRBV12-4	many	TGTGCCAGCAGTGACAGAGGACACCCTAATTCACCCCTCCACTTT	CASSDRGHPNSPLHF
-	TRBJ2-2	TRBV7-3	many	TGTGCCAGCAGCTTATCCGGAGTGAACACCGGGGAGCTGTTTTTT	CASSLSGVNTGELFF
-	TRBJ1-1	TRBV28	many	TGTGCCAGCCGAGTGGGGGTCACTGAAGCTTTCTTT	CASRVGVTEAFF
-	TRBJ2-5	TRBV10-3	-	TGTGCCATCAGTGAGTTGGAGACCCAGTACTTC	CAISELETQYF
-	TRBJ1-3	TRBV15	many	TGTGCCACCAGCAGATCGGGGCCGACGGGCTCTGGAAACACCATATATTTT	CATSRSGPTGSGNTIYF
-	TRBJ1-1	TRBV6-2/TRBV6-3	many	TGTGCCAGCAGTGAACTACAGGGATCAGCTGAAGCTTTCTTT	CASSELQGSAEAFF
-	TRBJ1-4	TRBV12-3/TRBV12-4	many	TGTGCCAGCAGCAAGACAGACGTAATGAGAAAACTGTTTTTT	CASSKTDVMRKLFF
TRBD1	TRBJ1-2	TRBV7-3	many	TGTGCCAGCAGCACAACAGGGGTCGGTGGCTACACCTTC	CASSTTGVGGYTF
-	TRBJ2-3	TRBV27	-	TGTGCCAGCAGTTTTTTACTCGGGAAGGCGGATACGCAGTATTTT	CASSFLLGKADTQYF
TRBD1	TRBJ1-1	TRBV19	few	TGTGCCAGTAAGGGAACAGGGGTGACTGAAGCTTTCTTT	CASKGTGVTEAFF
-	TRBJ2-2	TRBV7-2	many	TGTGCCAGCAGCTTATTTCGGGACACCGGGGAGCTGTTTTTT	CASSLFRDTGELFF
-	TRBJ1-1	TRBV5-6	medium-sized	TGTGCCAGCAGCCCATGGGGTCGGAGTGAAGCTTTCTTT	CASSPWGRSEAFF
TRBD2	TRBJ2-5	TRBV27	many	TGTGCCAGATCTTCGGTCCTAGCGGGAGCGGGTGAGACCCAGTACTTC	CARSSVLAGAGETQYF
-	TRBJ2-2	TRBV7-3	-	TGTGCCAGCAGCTCGCAGGCTGGGGGCCCGACCGGGGAGCTGTTTTTT	CASSSQAGGPTGELFF
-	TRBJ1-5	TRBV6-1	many	TGTGCCAGCACGGCAGGACATAGCAATCAGCCCCAGCATTTT	CASTAGHSNQPQHF
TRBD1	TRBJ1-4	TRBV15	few	TGTGCCACCAGCAGAGATCAGGACAGGAGTAAACTGTTTTTT	CATSRDQDRSKLFF
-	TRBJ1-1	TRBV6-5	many	TGTGCCAGCAGTACGACAGAGGACACTGAAGCTTTCTTT	CASSTTEDTEAFF
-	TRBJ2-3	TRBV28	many	TGTGCCAGCAGTTTACCCCCCCAATCAGATACGCAGTATTTT	CASSLPPQSDTQYF